The present entry profiles one TCR beta chain with its context. The antigen is not known. V was pared by 3 bases and J by 3 bases, with 9 bases between. Germline CDR1 reads SGHRS; CDR2 reads YFSETQ. There are 13 residues in the CDR3. The record originates from a study of T cell responses to AZD1222 COVID-19 vaccine. Second-dose timings of about 4 or about 12 weeks were pooled. General study results and limits: There were mostly white British donors and more females than males, and clonal diversity was possibly underestimated. The number of AZD1222 recipients seropositive at baseline was only five to seven.

TCRdb's copy holds only in-frame clones and misses some; the assay was immunoSEQ multiplex PCR. The profile shows about 160,000 clones, around 90% of them singletons. The chain employs TRBV5-1 and TRBJ1-1, with D unclear. The specimen comprised peripheral blood, sampled 28 days after the second AZD1222 dose. This clonotype originated in an adult who received the AZD1222 COVID-19 vaccine. The CDR3 loop reads CASSYWRDTEAFF. CDR3 nucleotides: TGCGCCAGCAGCTACTGGAGGGACACTGAAGCTTTCTTT.